The TCR beta chain under discussion was sequenced for a study of monozygotic twins with inflammatory bowel disease. Study-wide points: Healthy co-twins showed greater TCRbeta diversity (inverse Simpson) than IBD patients.

TCRdb reanalyzed the 5' RACE reads, giving one entry per CDR3 protein sequence and no DNA. The sample holds 350,000 to 500,000 distinct CDR3 sequences. From germline, CDR1 is LGHNA and CDR2 YSLEER. This CDR3 is built from 15 residues. As regards this clonotype: Antigen unknown.

This clonotype was obtained from a human donor with ulcerative colitis or Crohn's disease, or a healthy co-twin of an affected twin (not recorded which). The chain links TRBV4-3 to TRBJ2-1; there is no DNA to check the TCRdb D call of TRBD2. Material: blood. The CDR3 sequence: CASSQGSGNLNEQFF.